Listed below are T cell receptor beta chains from one sample, sequenced in a study of blood T cell repertoires in COVID-19. The table came from immunoSEQ multiplex PCR; TCRdb's copy has only in-frame clones and leaves some out. Of about 270,000 clones in the sample, around 87% are singletons; the top ten hold 2.3%. The material sequenced was peripheral blood. These receptors all come from a woman between 45 and 65 years old with acute or convalescent COVID-19. Both conserved end residues are part of each CDR3. Each record gives: J gene, clone size, V gene, D gene, CDR3 protein, CDR3 DNA. The D gene is left open where the match is weak. Not all rows give a size; the values are once, few, many and, for expanded clones, a class.

>TRBJ2-7|NA|TRBV4-1|TRBD2
CASSQPLAGVVEQYF
TGCGCCAGCAGCCAACCACTAGCGGGAGTTGTCGAGCAGTACTTC
>TRBJ2-1|NA|TRBV15|TRBD2
CATRSGMGTYNEQFF
TGTGCCACCCGCAGCGGGATGGGGACCTACAATGAGCAGTTCTTC
>TRBJ1-3|NA|TRBV16|NA
CASSQGPGNTIYF
TGTGCCAGCAGCCAAGGGCCTGGAAACACCATATATTTT
>TRBJ2-1|NA|TRBV11-1|NA
CASSTGTYNNEQFF
TGTGCCAGCAGCACCGGGACATACAACAATGAGCAGTTCTTC
>TRBJ2-7|NA|TRBV19|TRBD1
CATLDRGLYEQYF
TGTGCCACTTTGGACAGGGGGCTGTACGAGCAGTACTTC
>TRBJ1-1|NA|TRBV18|TRBD1
CASSAWTGENTEAFF
TGTGCCAGCTCAGCGTGGACAGGGGAAAACACTGAAGCTTTCTTT
>TRBJ1-1|few|TRBV5-1|TRBD1
CASSLATGSEAFF
TGCGCCAGCAGCTTGGCGACAGGGAGTGAAGCTTTCTTT
>TRBJ2-1|NA|TRBV2|TRBD2
CASSRTSGSINEQFF
TGTGCCAGCAGCCGGACTAGCGGGAGTATCAATGAGCAGTTCTTC
>TRBJ2-3|once|TRBV5-6|TRBD1
CASSAAGTGDTDTQYF
TGTGCCAGCAGCGCAGCCGGGACAGGAGACACAGATACGCAGTATTTT
>TRBJ1-5|NA|TRBV6-5|TRBD1
CASSRGDQPQHF
TGTGCCAGCAGCAGGGGGGATCAGCCCCAGCATTTT
>TRBJ2-7|few|TRBV28|TRBD2
CASSRLAGVYEQYF
TGTGCCAGCAGCCGACTAGCGGGAGTCTACGAGCAGTACTTC
>TRBJ2-7|NA|TRBV2|NA
CASVPAQVPEQYF
TGTGCCAGCGTCCCCGCCCAGGTACCCGAGCAGTACTTC
>TRBJ1-1|NA|TRBV7-2|TRBD1
CASSFTGGDTEAFF
TGTGCCAGCAGCTTCACAGGGGGGGACACTGAAGCTTTCTTT
>TRBJ1-1|NA|TRBV19|TRBD1
CASSIHTGGSEAFF
TGTGCCAGTAGTATCCATACAGGGGGCAGTGAAGCTTTCTTT
>TRBJ2-7|NA|TRBV6-5|TRBD1
CASRGTVSSYEQYF
TGTGCCAGCAGGGGGACAGTCTCATCTTACGAGCAGTACTTC
>TRBJ1-1|NA|TRBV19|NA
CASSPPGSTEAFF
TGTGCCAGTAGTCCCCCCGGGAGCACTGAAGCTTTCTTT
>TRBJ2-7|NA|TRBV18|NA
CASSVTGSPLYEQYF
TGTGCCAGCTCGGTCACAGGGTCTCCCCTCTACGAGCAGTACTTC
>TRBJ2-2|once|TRBV5-1|NA
CASSQYTGELFF
TGCGCCAGCAGCCAGTACACCGGGGAGCTGTTTTTT
>TRBJ2-2|NA|TRBV7-6|TRBD2
CASSLGAGGPGTGELFF
TGTGCCAGCAGCTTAGGAGCGGGAGGGCCCGGCACCGGGGAGCTGTTTTTT
>TRBJ2-1|NA|TRBV19|TRBD2
CASSTGRSYNEQFF
TGTGCCAGTAGTACCGGGAGGAGCTACAATGAGCAGTTCTTC
>TRBJ2-6|NA|TRBV10-3|NA
CAIRAGISGANVLTF
TGTGCCATCAGGGCAGGGATCTCTGGGGCCAACGTCCTGACTTTC
>TRBJ1-3|NA|TRBV4-3|NA
CASSQDRFFSGNTIYF
TGCGCCAGCAGCCAAGACAGGTTCTTCTCTGGAAACACCATATATTTT
>TRBJ2-2|NA|TRBV11-2|NA
CASSRTTGWGNTGELFF
TGTGCCAGCAGCCGGACGACAGGTTGGGGCAACACCGGGGAGCTGTTTTTT
>TRBJ2-1|NA|TRBV7-6|TRBD2
CASSLPTRGTPQSSYNEQFF
TGTGCCAGCAGCTTACCCACGCGGGGGACTCCTCAAAGCTCCTACAATGAGCAGTTCTTC
>TRBJ2-1|once|TRBV10-1|NA
CASSPHNEQFF
TGCGCCAGCAGTCCTCACAATGAGCAGTTCTTC
>TRBJ2-7|NA|TRBV14|TRBD1
CASSQDRGREQYF
TGTGCCAGCAGCCAAGACAGGGGGCGAGAGCAGTACTTC
>TRBJ1-3|NA|TRBV7-8|NA
CASSLGSTFGNTIYF
TGTGCCAGCAGCTTAGGGAGCACTTTTGGAAACACCATATATTTT
>TRBJ2-7|NA|TRBV10-3|NA
CAISAASLPEQYF
TGTGCCATCAGTGCGGCTAGTCTACCCGAGCAGTACTTC
>TRBJ2-1|NA|TRBV27|TRBD2
CASSFGHRLAGVDEQFF
TGTGCCAGCAGTTTCGGTCATCGACTAGCGGGAGTCGATGAGCAGTTCTTC
>TRBJ1-5|NA|TRBV6-1|NA
CASSGSSGANNQPQHF
TGTGCCAGCAGTGGAAGTTCAGGGGCAAACAATCAGCCCCAGCATTTT
>TRBJ1-6|once|TRBV4-1|NA
CASSQDRGESSPLHF
TGCGCCAGCAGCCAAGATCGCGGGGAGAGTTCACCCCTCCACTTT
>TRBJ1-5|NA|TRBV23-1|TRBD1
CASRLGTATFNQPQHF
TGCGCCAGCAGGCTGGGGACAGCGACGTTCAATCAGCCCCAGCATTTT
>TRBJ1-5|NA|TRBV5-8|NA
CASSLIDRSNQPQHF
TGTGCCAGCAGCTTGATAGACAGAAGCAATCAGCCCCAGCATTTT
>TRBJ1-1|NA|TRBV30|NA
CAWSGPRATEAFF
TGTGCCTGGAGTGGGCCCAGGGCCACTGAAGCTTTCTTT
>TRBJ1-6|NA|TRBV7-2|NA
CASSWGGASPLHF
TGTGCCAGCAGCTGGGGGGGGGCTTCACCCCTCCACTTT
>TRBJ2-7|NA|TRBV27|NA
CASSLRPRDYEQYF
TGTGCCAGCAGTTTGCGGCCGCGGGATTACGAGCAGTACTTC
>TRBJ1-3|NA|TRBV7-2|NA
CASRYSTTGNTIYF
TGTGCCAGCCGATACTCGACAACTGGAAACACCATATATTTT
>TRBJ2-3|NA|TRBV2|NA
CASSEAGDYTQYF
TGTGCCAGCAGTGAAGCGGGAGACTATACGCAGTATTTT
>TRBJ1-1|NA|TRBV7-3|NA
CASSSTPAEAFF
TGTGCCAGCAGCTCAACGCCGGCTGAAGCTTTCTTT
>TRBJ1-6|NA|TRBV7-3|NA
CASSLGPPGRSYNSPLHF
TGTGCCAGCAGCTTAGGCCCTCCAGGGCGCTCATATAATTCACCCCTCCACTTT
>TRBJ2-2|NA|TRBV7-3|NA
CASGRTNTGELFF
TGTGCCAGCGGCAGGACGAACACCGGGGAGCTGTTTTTT
>TRBJ1-2|NA|TRBV27|NA
CASSHDRRRDYGYTF
TGTGCCAGCAGTCACGACAGGCGGCGGGACTATGGCTACACCTTC
>TRBJ1-4|NA|TRBV19|NA
CASKDSVGEKLFF
TGTGCCAGTAAAGACAGCGTCGGCGAAAAACTGTTTTTT
>TRBJ1-4|few|TRBV9|TRBD1
CASSVAQGAGEKLFF
TGTGCCAGCAGCGTAGCTCAGGGGGCGGGCGAAAAACTGTTTTTT
>TRBJ1-5|NA|TRBV24-1|TRBD1
CATSDTAGGIGNQPQHF
TGTGCCACCAGTGACACCGCAGGGGGCATCGGCAATCAGCCCCAGCATTTT